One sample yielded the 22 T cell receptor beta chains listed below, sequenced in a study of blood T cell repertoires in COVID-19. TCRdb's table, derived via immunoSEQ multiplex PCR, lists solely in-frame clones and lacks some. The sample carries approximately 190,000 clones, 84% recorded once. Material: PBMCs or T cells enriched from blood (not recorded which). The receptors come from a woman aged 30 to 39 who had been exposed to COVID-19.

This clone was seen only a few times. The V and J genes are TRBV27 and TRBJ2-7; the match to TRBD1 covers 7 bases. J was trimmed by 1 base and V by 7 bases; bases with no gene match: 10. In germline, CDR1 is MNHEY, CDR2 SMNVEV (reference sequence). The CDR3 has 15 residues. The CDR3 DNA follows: TGTGCCAGCACCCTAAGACGACAGGGTTCCTACGAGCAGTACTTC. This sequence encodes CASTLRRQGSYEQYF.

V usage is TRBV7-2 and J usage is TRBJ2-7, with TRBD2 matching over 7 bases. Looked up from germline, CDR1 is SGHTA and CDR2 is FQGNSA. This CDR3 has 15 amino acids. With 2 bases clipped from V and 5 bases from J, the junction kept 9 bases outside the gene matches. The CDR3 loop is CASSLQDRGVDEQYF. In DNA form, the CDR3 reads TGTGCCAGCAGCTTACAGGACCGGGGGGTGGACGAGCAGTACTTC.

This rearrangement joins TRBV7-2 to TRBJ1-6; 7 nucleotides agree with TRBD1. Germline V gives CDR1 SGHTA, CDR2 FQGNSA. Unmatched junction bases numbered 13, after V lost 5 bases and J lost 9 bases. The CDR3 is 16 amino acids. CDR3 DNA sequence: TGTGCCAGCAGCCGGACCCGGACAGGAAGGGGTTCACCCCTCCACTTT. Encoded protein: CASSRTRTGRGSPLHF.

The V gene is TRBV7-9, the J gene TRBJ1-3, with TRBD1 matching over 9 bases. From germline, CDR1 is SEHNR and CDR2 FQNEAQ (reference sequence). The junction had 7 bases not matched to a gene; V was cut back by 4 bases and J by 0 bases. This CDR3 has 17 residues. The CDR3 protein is CASSSDDRGASGNTIYF. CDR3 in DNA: TGTGCCAGCAGCTCTGACGACAGGGGGGCCTCTGGAAACACCATATATTTT.

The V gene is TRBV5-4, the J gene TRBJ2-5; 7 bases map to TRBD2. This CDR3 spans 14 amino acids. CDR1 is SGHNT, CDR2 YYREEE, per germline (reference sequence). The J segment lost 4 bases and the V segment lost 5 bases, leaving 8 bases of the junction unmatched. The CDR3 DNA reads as TGTGCCAGCAGGGGCGGACTAGGCCCAGAGACCCAGTACTTC. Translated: CASRGGLGPETQYF.

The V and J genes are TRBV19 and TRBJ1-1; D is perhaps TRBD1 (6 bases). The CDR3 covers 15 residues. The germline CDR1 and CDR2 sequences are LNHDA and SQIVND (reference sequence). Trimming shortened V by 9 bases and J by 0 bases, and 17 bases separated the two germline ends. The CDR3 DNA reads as TGTGCCAGCACCGAGGGGGTCTTGATGAACACTGAAGCTTTCTTT. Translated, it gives CASTEGVLMNTEAFF. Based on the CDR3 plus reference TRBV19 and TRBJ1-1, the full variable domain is DGGITQSPKYLFRKEGQNVTLSCEQNLNHDAMYWYRQDPGQGLRLIYYSQIVNDFQKGDIAEGYSVSREKKESFPLTVTSAQKNPTAFYLCASTEGVLMNTEAFFGQGTRLTVV.

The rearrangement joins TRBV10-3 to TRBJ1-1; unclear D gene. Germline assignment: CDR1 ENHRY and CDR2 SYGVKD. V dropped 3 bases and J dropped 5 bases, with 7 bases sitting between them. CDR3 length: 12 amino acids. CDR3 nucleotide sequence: TGTGCCATCAGTGAAAGAGGAACTGAAGCTTTCTTT. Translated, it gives CAISERGTEAFF.

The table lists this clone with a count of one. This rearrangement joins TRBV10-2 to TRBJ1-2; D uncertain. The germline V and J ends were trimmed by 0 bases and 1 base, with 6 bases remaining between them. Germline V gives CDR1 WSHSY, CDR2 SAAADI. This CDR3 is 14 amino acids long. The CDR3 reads CASSESGSNYGYTF. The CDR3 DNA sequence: TGCGCCAGCAGTGAGTCAGGGAGTAACTATGGCTACACCTTC.

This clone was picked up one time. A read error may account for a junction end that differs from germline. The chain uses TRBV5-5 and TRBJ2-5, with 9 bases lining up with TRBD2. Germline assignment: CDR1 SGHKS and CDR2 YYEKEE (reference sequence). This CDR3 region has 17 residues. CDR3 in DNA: TGTACCAGCAGCTTGGCCGTGGCTAGCGGGGCACAAGAGACCCAGTACTTC. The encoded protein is CTSSLAVASGAQETQYF.

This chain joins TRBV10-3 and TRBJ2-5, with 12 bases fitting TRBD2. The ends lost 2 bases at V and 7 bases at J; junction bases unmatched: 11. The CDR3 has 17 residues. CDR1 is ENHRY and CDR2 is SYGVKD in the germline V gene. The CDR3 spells CAISEPKTSGGGGTQYF. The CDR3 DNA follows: TGTGCCATCAGTGAGCCCAAGACTAGCGGGGGCGGGGGGACCCAGTACTTC.

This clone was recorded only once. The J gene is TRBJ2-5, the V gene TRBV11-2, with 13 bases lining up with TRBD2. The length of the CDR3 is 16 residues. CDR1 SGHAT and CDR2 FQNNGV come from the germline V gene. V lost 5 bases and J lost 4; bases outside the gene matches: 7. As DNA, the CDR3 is TGTGCCAGCAGCCCCGGGACTAGCGGGGAAGGAGAGACCCAGTACTTC. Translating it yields CASSPGTSGEGETQYF.

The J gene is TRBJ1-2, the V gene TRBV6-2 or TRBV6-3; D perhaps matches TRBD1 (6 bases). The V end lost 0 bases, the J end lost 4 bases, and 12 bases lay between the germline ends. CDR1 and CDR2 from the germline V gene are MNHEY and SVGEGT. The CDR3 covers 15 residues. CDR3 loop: CASSYSSDRGYGYTF. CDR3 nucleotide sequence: TGTGCCAGCAGTTACTCCTCGGACAGAGGCTATGGCTACACCTTC.

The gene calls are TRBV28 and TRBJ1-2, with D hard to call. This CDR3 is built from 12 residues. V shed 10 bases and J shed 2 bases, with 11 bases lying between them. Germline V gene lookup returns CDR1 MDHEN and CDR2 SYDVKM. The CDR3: CATLYGNYGYTF. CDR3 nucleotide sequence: TGTGCCACCCTCTACGGGAACTATGGCTACACCTTC.

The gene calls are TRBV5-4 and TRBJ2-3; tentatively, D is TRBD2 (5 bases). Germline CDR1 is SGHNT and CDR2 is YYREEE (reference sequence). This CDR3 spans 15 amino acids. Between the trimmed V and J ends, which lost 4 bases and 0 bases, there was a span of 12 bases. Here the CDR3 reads CASSPGLLSTDTQYF. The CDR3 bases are TGTGCCAGCAGCCCCGGACTCCTGAGCACAGATACGCAGTATTTT.

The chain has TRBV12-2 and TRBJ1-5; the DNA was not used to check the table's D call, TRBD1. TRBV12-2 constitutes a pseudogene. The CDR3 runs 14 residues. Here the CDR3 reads CASREQGSNQPQHF. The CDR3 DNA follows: TGTGCAAGTCGCGAACAGGGGAGCAATCAGCCCCAGCATTTT.

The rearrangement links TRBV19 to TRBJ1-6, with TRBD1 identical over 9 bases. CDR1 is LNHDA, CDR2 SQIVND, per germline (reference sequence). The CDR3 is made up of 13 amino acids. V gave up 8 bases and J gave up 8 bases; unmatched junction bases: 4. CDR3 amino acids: CASSRDRDSPLHF. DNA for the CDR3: TGTGCCAGTTCCCGGGACAGGGATTCACCCCTCCACTTT.

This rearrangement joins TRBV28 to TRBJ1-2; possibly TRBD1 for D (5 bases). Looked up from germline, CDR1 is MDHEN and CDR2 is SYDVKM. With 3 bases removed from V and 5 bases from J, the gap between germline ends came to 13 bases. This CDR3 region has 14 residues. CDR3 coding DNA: TGTGCCAGCAGTTTTTCAGGGTCAGGATATGGCTACACCTTC. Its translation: CASSFSGSGYGYTF.

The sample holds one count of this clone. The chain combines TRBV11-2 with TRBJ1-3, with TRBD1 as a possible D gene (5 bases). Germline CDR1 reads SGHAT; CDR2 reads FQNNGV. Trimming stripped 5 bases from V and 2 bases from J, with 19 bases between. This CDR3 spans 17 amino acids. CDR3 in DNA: TGTGCCAGCAGCATCACCAGGGACTCACTTCCTGGAAACACCATATATTTT. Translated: CASSITRDSLPGNTIYF.

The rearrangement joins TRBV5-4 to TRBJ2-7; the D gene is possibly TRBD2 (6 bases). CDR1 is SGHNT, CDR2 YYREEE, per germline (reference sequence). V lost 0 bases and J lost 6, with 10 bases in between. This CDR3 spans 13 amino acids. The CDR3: CASSLGLDREQYF. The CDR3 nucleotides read TGTGCCAGCAGCTTGGGACTAGATCGCGAGCAGTACTTC.

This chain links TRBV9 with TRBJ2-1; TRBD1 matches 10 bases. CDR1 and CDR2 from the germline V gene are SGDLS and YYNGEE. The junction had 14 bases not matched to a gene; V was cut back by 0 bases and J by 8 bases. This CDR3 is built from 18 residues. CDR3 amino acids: CASSVAPGRDRGFDEQFF. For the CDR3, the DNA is TGTGCCAGCAGCGTAGCCCCTGGCCGGGACAGGGGTTTCGATGAGCAGTTCTTC.

For the CDR3, the DNA is TGTGCCAACGATGGCCCATCGGGGACCCAGTACTTC. Protein sequence: CANDGPSGTQYF. V is TRBV5-8 and J is TRBJ2-5; D uncertain. This CDR3 is 12 amino acids long. The ends were cut back, 9 bases at V and 7 bases at J, with 16 bases in the middle. Germline V gene data show CDR1 as SGHTS and CDR2 as YDEGEE.

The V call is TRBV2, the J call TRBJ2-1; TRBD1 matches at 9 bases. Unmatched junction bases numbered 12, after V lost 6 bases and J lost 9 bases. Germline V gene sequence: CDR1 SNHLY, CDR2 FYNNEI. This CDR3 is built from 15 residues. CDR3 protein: CASRITGQGGGEQFF. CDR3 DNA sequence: TGTGCCAGCAGGATAACGGGACAGGGAGGGGGTGAGCAGTTCTTC.